This T cell receptor (beta chain) was captured by sequencing in a study of cytomegalovirus exposure and HLA in healthy donors. The study's findings and limits: There was a cluster of highly shared sequence variants that was likely a sequencing artifact. Previously analyzed data showed that most TCR beta V segments were productive at a frequency of about 90% or about 30%. There were some public TCRs occurring in many donors, but most TCR sequences were rare.

The V and J ends lost 4 bases and 4 bases respectively, with 13 bases between them. Germline CDR1 is SGHAT and CDR2 is FQNNGV. This CDR3 contains 15 residues. The study ran its PCR with 60 Vbeta and 13 Jbeta primers. Measured with immunoSEQ multiplex PCR; TCRdb has only the in-frame clones, and not every one. The table includes around 110,000 clones, around 10% detected once. This clone was detected a few times. Its antigen is still unknown. This chain links TRBV11-2 with TRBJ1-4, with D maybe TRBD1 (5 bases). The TCR was taken from a man under 40 in good health and CMV-seronegative. Sequenced: PBMCs. The CDR3 reads CASSSISGLNEKLFF. CDR3 nucleotides: TGTGCCAGCAGCTCAATATCAGGGCTTAATGAAAAACTGTTTTTT.